This T cell receptor beta chain emerged from a study of blood T cell repertoires in COVID-19. Study information: Sources were T cells, B-cell-depleted T cells, or PBMCs; the material itself was cDNA or gDNA.

Germline CDR1 reads SGHAT; CDR2 reads FQNNGV. CDR3 length: 15 amino acids. V lost 9 bases to trimming and J lost 4 bases; unmatched junction nucleotides: 14. Original data processing: Researchers report that nucleated cell counts were estimated from reference gene primer amplification. Measured with immunoSEQ multiplex PCR; TCRdb has only the in-frame clones, and not every one. That table furnishes V, J and clone size, whereas the DNA furnished D and trimming. Of approximately 70,000 clones in the sample, approximately 88% were seen once. The specimen sequenced was peripheral blood. This receptor was obtained from a man aged 80 or over with active or convalescent COVID-19. The chain is built from TRBV11-2 and TRBJ1-2, with 7 nucleotides matching TRBD1. CDR3 in amino acids: CASGKLTGIPYGYTF. The CDR3 DNA is TGTGCCAGTGGTAAACTGACAGGGATTCCCTATGGCTACACCTTC.